This T cell receptor (beta chain) was found in a study of Graves' ophthalmopathy and Graves' hyperthyroidism. Background on the study: Researchers obtained peripheral blood at initial diagnosis, before any treatment had begun.

The CDR3 has 20 residues. CDR1 LGHDT and CDR2 YNNKEL come from the germline V gene (reference sequence). Unmatched junction bases numbered 14, after V lost 4 bases and J lost 0 bases. Investigators amplified TCR beta CDR3 regions from RNA transcripts. An opening RT-PCR round employed HTBI primers and preceded a second-round multiplex PCR. TCRdb redid the calling of the multiplex PCR reads with MiXCR, one entry per CDR3 protein. The data contain approximately 380,000 distinct CDR3 sequences, 20% to 25% of them singletons. The stable label applied to hyperthyroidism with no ophthalmopathy within 18 months of follow-up. Patients in the hyperthyroidism group, adults aged 18 to 65, were newly diagnosed, under 2 months' duration. The source of the PBMCs was approximately 10 ml of fresh peripheral blood. This clonotype was seen a few times.

This receptor was identified in a woman aged 18-29 years with stable Graves' hyperthyroidism. Sequencing was carried out using peripheral blood. The chain recombines TRBV3-1 with TRBJ1-6, with 8 bases aligning to TRBD1. CDR3 DNA sequence: TGTGCCAGCAGCCCTCGATCCGGGACAGGCCCTAGCTCCTATAATTCACCCCTCCACTTT. It specifies CASSPRSGTGPSSYNSPLHF. Filled out from reference TRBV3-1 and TRBJ1-6, the complete variable domain reads DTAVSQTPKYLVTQMGNDKSIKCEQNLGHDTMYWYKQDSKKFLKIMFSYNNKELIINETVPNRFSPKSPDKAHLNLHINSLELGDSAVYFCASSPRSGTGPSSYNSPLHFGNGTRLTVT.